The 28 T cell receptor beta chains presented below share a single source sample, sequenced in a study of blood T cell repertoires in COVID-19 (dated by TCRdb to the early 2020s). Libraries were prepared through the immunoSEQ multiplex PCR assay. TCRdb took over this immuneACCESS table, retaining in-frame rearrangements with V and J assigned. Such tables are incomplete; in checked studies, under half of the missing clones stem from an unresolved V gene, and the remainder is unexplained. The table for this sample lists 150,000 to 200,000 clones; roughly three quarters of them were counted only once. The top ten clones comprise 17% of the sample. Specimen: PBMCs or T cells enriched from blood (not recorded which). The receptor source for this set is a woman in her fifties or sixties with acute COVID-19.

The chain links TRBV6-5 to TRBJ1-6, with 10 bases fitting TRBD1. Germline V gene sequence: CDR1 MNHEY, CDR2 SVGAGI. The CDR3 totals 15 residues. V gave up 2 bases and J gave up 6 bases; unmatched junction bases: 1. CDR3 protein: CASSYRDRGNSPLHF. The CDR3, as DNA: TGTGCCAGCAGTTACCGGGACAGGGGTAATTCACCCCTCCACTTT.

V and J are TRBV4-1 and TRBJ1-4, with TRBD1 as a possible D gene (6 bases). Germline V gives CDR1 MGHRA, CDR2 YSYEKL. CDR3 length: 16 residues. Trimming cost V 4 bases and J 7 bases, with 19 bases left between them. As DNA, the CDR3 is TGCGCCAGCAGCCGAAGTGGGGGCAGGTCCAGTGAAAAACTGTTTTTT. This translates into CASSRSGGRSSEKLFF.

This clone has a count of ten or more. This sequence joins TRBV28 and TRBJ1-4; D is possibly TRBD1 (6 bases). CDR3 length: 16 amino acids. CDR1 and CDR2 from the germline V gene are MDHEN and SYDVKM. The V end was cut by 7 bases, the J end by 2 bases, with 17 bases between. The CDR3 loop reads CASTGEFGWTNEKLFF. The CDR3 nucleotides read TGTGCCAGCACAGGGGAATTTGGGTGGACTAATGAAAAACTGTTTTTT.

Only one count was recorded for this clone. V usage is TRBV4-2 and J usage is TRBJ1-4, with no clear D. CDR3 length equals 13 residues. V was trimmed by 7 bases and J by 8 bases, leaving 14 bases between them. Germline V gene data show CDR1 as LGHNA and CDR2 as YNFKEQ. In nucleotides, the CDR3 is TGTGCCAGCAACGGTAGACCGGAGGAAAAACTGTTTTTT. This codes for CASNGRPEEKLFF.

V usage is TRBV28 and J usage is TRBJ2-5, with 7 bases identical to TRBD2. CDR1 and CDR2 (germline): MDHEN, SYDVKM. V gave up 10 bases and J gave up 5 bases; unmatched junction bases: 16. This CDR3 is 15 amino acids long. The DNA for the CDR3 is TGTGCCACCACGGCACCCGGGGGGTTTGGGGAGACCCAGTACTTC. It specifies CATTAPGGFGETQYF. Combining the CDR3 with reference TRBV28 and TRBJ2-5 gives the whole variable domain DVKVTQSSRYLVKRTGEKVFLECVQDMDHENMFWYRQDPGLGLRLIYFSYDVKMKEKGDIPEGYSVSREKKERFSLILESASTNQTSMYLCATTAPGGFGETQYFGPGTRLLVL.

CDR3 bases: TGTGCCAGCAGCCAAGGGGCGTTCTGGGATCAGCCCCAGCATTTT. Amino acid sequence: CASSQGAFWDQPQHF. The rearrangement links TRBV4-2 to TRBJ1-5; D is uncertain. The CDR3 covers 15 residues. V lost 1 base and J 5 bases, leaving 12 bases between the germline ends. Germline-derived CDR1 and CDR2 are LGHNA and YNFKEQ.

The CDR3 here is CASSLFIGVGPEAFF. The CDR3 nucleotides read TGTGCCAGCAGCCTCTTTATCGGGGTCGGCCCTGAAGCTTTCTTT. The chain carries TRBV5-5 and TRBJ1-1; D is uncertain. The CDR3 is made up of 15 amino acids. V dropped 4 bases and J dropped 6 bases, with 19 bases sitting between them. From germline, CDR1 is SGHKS and CDR2 YYEKEE (reference sequence).

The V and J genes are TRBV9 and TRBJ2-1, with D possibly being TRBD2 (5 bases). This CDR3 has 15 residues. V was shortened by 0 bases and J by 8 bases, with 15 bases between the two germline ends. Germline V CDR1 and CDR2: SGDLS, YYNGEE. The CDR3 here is CASSVDGGGGDEQFF. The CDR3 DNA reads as TGTGCCAGCAGCGTAGATGGCGGTGGAGGCGATGAGCAGTTCTTC. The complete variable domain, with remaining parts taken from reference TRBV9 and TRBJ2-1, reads DSGVTQTPKHLITATGQRVTLRCSPRSGDLSVYWYQQSLDQGLQFLIQYYNGEERAKGNILERFSAQQFPDLHSELNLSSLELGDSALYFCASSVDGGGGDEQFFGPGTRLTVL.

CDR3 residues: CASSEARVGEQYV. In nucleotides, the CDR3 is TGTGCCAGCAGTGAAGCGCGGGTGGGGGAGCAGTACGTC. The chain employs TRBV6-1 and TRBJ2-7; tentatively, D is TRBD2 (5 bases). Trimming shortened V by 0 bases and J by 7 bases, and 10 bases separated the two germline ends. The length of the CDR3 is 13 residues. Germline V gene sequence: CDR1 MNHNS, CDR2 SASEGT.

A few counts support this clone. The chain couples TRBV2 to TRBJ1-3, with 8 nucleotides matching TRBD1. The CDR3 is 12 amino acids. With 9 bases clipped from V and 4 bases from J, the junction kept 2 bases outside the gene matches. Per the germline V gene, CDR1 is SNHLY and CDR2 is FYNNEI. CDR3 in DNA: TGTGCCAGACAGGGGGACGGAAACACCATATATTTT. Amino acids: CARQGDGNTIYF.

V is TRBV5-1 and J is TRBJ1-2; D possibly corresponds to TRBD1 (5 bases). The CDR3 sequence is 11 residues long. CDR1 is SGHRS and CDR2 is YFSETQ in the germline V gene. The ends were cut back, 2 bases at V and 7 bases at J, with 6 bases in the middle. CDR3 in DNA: TGCGCCAGCAGCTTCGGGGGTGGCTACACCTTC. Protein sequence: CASSFGGGYTF.

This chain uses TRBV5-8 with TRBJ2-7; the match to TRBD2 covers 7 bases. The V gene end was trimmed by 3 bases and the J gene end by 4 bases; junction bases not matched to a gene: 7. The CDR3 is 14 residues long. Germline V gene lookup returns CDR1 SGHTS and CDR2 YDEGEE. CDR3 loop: CASSSAGLGYEQYV. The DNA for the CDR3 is TGTGCCAGCAGCTCAGCGGGATTAGGTTACGAGCAGTACGTC.

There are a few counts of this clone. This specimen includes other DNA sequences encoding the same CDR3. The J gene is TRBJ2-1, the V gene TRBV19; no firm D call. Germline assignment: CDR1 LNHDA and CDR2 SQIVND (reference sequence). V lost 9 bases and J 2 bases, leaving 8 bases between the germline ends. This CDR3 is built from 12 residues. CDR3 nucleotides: TGTGCCAGCCGCGGTACCTACAATGAGCAGTTCTTC. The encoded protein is CASRGTYNEQFF.

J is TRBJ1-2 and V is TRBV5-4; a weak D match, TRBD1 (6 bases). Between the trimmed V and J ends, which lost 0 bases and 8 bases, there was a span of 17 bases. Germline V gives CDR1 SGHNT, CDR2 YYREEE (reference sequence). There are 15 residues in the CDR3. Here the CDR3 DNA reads TGTGCCAGCAGCTTGGGTACAGGGCTGGGGTCGGGCTACACCTTC. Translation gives CASSLGTGLGSGYTF.

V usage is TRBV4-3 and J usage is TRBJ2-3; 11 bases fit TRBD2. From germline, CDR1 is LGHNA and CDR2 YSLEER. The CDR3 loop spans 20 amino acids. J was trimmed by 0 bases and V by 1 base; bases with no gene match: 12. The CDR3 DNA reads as TGCGCCAGCAGCCAAGCCCCCCTAGCGGGGGGCCACTCTAGCACAGATACGCAGTATTTT. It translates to CASSQAPLAGGHSSTDTQYF.

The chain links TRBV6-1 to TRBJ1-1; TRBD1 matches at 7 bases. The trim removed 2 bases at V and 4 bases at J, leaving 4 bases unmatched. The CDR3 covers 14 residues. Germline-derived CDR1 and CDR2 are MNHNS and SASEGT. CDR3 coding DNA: TGTGCCAGCAGTGAACTACAGGGGCTCACTGAAGCTTTCTTT. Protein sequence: CASSELQGLTEAFF.

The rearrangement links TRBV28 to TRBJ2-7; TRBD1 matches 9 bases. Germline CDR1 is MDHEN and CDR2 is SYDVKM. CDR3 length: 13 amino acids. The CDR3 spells CASSLWGGDRALV. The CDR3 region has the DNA TGTGCCAGCAGTTTATGGGGGGGGGACAGGGCCCTCGTC.

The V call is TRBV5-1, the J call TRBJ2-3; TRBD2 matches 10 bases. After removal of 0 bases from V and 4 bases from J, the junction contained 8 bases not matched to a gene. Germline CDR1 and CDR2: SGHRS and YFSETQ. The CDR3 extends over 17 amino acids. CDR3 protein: CASSLERAGGPPDTQYF. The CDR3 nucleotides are TGCGCCAGCAGCTTGGAGAGAGCGGGGGGGCCTCCAGATACGCAGTATTTT.

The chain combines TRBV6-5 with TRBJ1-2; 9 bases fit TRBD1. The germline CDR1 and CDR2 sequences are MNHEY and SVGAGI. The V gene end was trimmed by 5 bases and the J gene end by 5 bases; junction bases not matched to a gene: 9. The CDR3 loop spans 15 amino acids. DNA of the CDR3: TGTGCCAGCAGTCAGGGACAGGGAATCACATATGGCTACACCTTC. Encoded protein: CASSQGQGITYGYTF.

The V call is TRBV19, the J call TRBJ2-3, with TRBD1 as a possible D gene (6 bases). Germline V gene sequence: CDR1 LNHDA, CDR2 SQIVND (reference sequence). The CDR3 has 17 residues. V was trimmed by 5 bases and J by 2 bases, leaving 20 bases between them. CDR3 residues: CASSPRTASLVTDTQYF. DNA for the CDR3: TGTGCCAGTAGTCCTCGGACAGCCTCCCTGGTCACAGATACGCAGTATTTT.

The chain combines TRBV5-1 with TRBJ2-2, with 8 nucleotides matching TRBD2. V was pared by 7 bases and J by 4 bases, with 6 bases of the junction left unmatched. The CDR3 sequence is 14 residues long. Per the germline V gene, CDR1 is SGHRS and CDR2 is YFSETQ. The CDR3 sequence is CASSGGVITGELFF. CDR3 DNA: TGCGCCAGCTCGGGGGGGGTGATCACCGGGGAGCTGTTTTTT.

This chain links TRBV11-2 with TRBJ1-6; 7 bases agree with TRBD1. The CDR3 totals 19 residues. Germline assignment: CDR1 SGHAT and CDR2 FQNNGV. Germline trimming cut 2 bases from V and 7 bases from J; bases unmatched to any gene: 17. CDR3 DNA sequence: TGTGCCAGCAGCTTATTCGTCGGAGGGGGCCCGTTGCGGAATTCACCCCTCCACTTT. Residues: CASSLFVGGGPLRNSPLHF.

The CDR3 nucleotides read TGTGCCAGCAGCCAGGGGGCGTCCTACAATGAGCAGTTCTTC. It translates to CASSQGASYNEQFF. This chain connects TRBV14 to TRBJ2-1; D perhaps matches TRBD1 (6 bases). The CDR3 totals 14 residues. The V end lost 3 bases, the J end lost 1 base, and 7 bases lay between the germline ends. Germline CDR1 reads SGHDN; CDR2 reads FVKESK.

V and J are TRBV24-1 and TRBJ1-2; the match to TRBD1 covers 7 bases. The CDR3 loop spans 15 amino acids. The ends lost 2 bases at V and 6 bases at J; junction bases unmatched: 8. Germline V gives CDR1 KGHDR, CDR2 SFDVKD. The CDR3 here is CATSDSRGTVHGYTF. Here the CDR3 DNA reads TGTGCCACCAGTGATTCCCGCGGGACAGTCCATGGCTACACCTTC.

CDR3 sequence: CASSGDRGNTIYF. CDR3 DNA: TGTGCCAGCAGCGGGGACAGGGGAAACACCATATATTTT. The V and J genes are TRBV7-7 and TRBJ1-3; 8 bases are a match to TRBD1. V dropped 5 bases and J dropped 4; count of bases not matched to a gene: 1. The CDR3 loop spans 13 amino acids. The germline V gene encodes CDR1 SSHAT and CDR2 FNYEAQ (reference sequence).

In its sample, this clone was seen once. Here the CDR3 DNA reads TGTGCCAGCAGTCCGTACACAGGGGGCAGGGAGCCCCAGCATTTT. Amino acids: CASSPYTGGREPQHF. J is TRBJ1-5 and V is TRBV27; 9 bases map to TRBD1. CDR3 size: 15 residues. CDR1 and CDR2 from the germline V gene are MNHEY and SMNVEV (reference sequence). V dropped 5 bases and J dropped 8; count of bases not matched to a gene: 10.

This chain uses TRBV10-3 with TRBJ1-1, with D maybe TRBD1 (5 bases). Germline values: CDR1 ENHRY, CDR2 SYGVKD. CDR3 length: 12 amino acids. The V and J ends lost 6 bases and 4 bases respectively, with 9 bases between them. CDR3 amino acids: CAIRGVSTEAFF. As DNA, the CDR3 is TGTGCCATCAGAGGGGTTTCCACTGAAGCTTTCTTT.

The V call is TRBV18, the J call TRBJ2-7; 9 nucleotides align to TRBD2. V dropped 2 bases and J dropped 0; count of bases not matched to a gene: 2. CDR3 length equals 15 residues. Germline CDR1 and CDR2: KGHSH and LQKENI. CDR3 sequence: CASSPKAGGSYEQYV. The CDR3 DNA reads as TGTGCCAGCTCACCAAAAGCGGGGGGCTCCTACGAGCAGTACGTC.